These 21 T cell receptor beta chains were all obtained from the same sample, sequenced in a study of blood T cells in healthy people across ages. Then a second PCR, running about 7 to 11 cycles, was carried out with a sample-barcoded 5' primer and a J-beta primer mix. TCRdb ran MiXCR on the 5' RACE reads and lists one entry per CDR3 protein. This sample has around 1,500,000 distinct CDR3 sequences, with under 30% found just once. Sequenced sample: blood. The receptors here all came from a woman aged 30 to 39 in good health.

The chain employs TRBV5-1 and TRBJ2-1; TRBD1 matches at 10 bases. The CDR3 spans 16 residues. Germline V gives CDR1 SGHRS, CDR2 YFSETQ. Germline trimming cut 0 bases from V and 5 bases from J; bases unmatched to any gene: 5. CDR3 protein: CASSLVGTGVNNEQFF. CDR3 nucleotides: TGCGCCAGCAGCTTGGTCGGGACAGGGGTTAACAATGAGCAGTTCTTC.

The chain joins TRBV12-3 or TRBV12-4 to TRBJ1-3; TRBD1 matches at 8 bases. The CDR3 runs 15 residues. The V gene end was trimmed by 5 bases and the J gene end by 3 bases; junction bases not matched to a gene: 6. CDR3 region: CASSRGQGGGNTIYF. The CDR3 DNA sequence: TGTGCCAGCAGTCGTGGACAGGGTGGTGGAAACACCATATATTTT.

Only a few counts were recorded for this clonotype. The J gene is TRBJ2-7, the V gene TRBV19; TRBD2 is a possible D gene (5 bases). Deletions cut 6 bases from V and 0 bases from J, with 15 bases between. CDR3 length: 15 residues. From germline, CDR1 is LNHDA and CDR2 SQIVND (reference sequence). The CDR3 bases are TGTGCCAGTAGAACCTCGATAGGGAGCTCCTACGAGCAGTACTTC. This encodes CASRTSIGSSYEQYF.

The V gene is TRBV5-5, the J gene TRBJ2-3, with D perhaps matching TRBD2 (7 bases). The CDR3 contains 16 residues. Trimming pared 5 bases from V and 3 bases from J, leaving 19 bases between. The germline gives CDR1 SGHKS, CDR2 YYEKEE (reference sequence). CDR3 DNA sequence: TGTGCCAGCAGACCAATTACGGGGGGCAGGACAGATACGCAGTATTTT. Its protein is CASRPITGGRTDTQYF.

V usage is TRBV12-3 or TRBV12-4 and J usage is TRBJ2-1, with TRBD2 matching over 7 bases. V was clipped by 5 bases and J by 7 bases; unmatched bases: 11. This CDR3 contains 15 residues. CDR3 sequence reads: CASSPWGGSVNEQFF. In DNA form, the CDR3 reads TGTGCCAGCAGTCCCTGGGGCGGGAGTGTAAATGAGCAGTTCTTC.

The rearrangement links TRBV12-3 or TRBV12-4 to TRBJ1-5; D is undetermined. Between the trimmed V and J ends, which lost 7 bases and 3 bases, there was a span of 13 bases. The CDR3 runs to 14 residues. The DNA of the CDR3 is TGTGCCAGCATTCGTGACTCTTCCAATCAGCCCCAGCATTTT. Translating gives CASIRDSSNQPQHF.

The rearrangement uses TRBV7-6 and TRBJ2-5; perhaps D is TRBD1 or TRBD2 (5 bases each). The CDR3 is 14 residues long. The germline V gene has CDR1 SGHVS and CDR2 FNYEAQ. Deletions cut 2 bases from V and 5 bases from J, with 12 bases between. The CDR3 DNA sequence: TGTGCCAGCAGCTTAAGAGGGGCGCGGGAGACCCAGTACTTC. Translation: CASSLRGARETQYF. The entire variable domain, with the rest obtained from reference TRBV7-6 and TRBJ2-5, is as follows: GAGVSQSPRYKVTKRGQDVALRCDPISGHVSLYWYRQALGQGPEFLTYFNYEAQQDKSGLPNDRFSAERPEGSISTLTIQRTEQRDSAMYRCASSLRGARETQYFGPGTRLLVL.

This chain uses TRBV27 with TRBJ1-2; 10 positions match TRBD1. The CDR3 has 16 amino acids. V trimming: 1 base; J trimming: 4 bases; junction bases outside the gene matches: 6. Germline-derived CDR1 and CDR2 are MNHEY and SMNVEV (reference sequence). CDR3 nucleotides: TGTGCCAGCAGTTTATATCGGACAGGGGGACCCTATGGCTACACCTTC. It specifies CASSLYRTGGPYGYTF.

This clonotype was picked up a small number of times. This rearrangement joins TRBV20-1 to TRBJ1-4, with 7 bases aligning to TRBD1. This CDR3 comprises 14 residues. The germline CDR1 and CDR2 sequences are DFQATT and SNEGSKA (reference sequence). V shed 2 bases and J 7 bases; nucleotides not matched to a gene: 7. The CDR3 sequence: CSARKGAVREKLFF. DNA of the CDR3: TGCAGTGCTAGAAAGGGGGCAGTCCGTGAAAAACTGTTTTTT.

The CDR3 protein is CASSPGDGVVDEQYF. As DNA, the CDR3 is TGTGCCAGCAGTCCAGGGGATGGGGTAGTGGACGAGCAGTACTTC. This rearrangement joins TRBV28 to TRBJ2-7, with a possible D match to TRBD1 (6 bases). CDR1 and CDR2 (germline): MDHEN, SYDVKM. The CDR3 spans 15 residues. The ends were cut back, 5 bases at V and 5 bases at J, with 19 bases in the middle.

This clonotype was seen a few times. The chain employs TRBV12-3 or TRBV12-4 and TRBJ1-5, with TRBD1 identical over 7 bases. This CDR3 region has 14 residues. V dropped 6 bases and J dropped 7; count of bases not matched to a gene: 9. CDR3 protein: CASRPGQTTQPQHF. CDR3 bases: TGTGCCAGCAGGCCGGGACAGACAACCCAGCCCCAGCATTTT.

The chain recombines TRBV12-3 or TRBV12-4 with TRBJ2-5; D is possibly TRBD2 (5 bases). The CDR3 runs 14 residues. V lost 5 bases to trimming and J lost 1 base, with 11 bases between them. CDR3 coding DNA: TGTGCCAGCAGTCGATCCGGGATCCAAGAGACCCAGTACTTC. Translation: CASSRSGIQETQYF.

The chain uses TRBV5-1 and TRBJ2-3, with 10 bases identical to TRBD2. Germline CDR1 is SGHRS and CDR2 is YFSETQ. This CDR3 comprises 15 residues. Trimming at V came to 6 bases and at J to 4 bases, leaving 8 bases not matched to a gene. The CDR3 is CASNQAGGPPDTQYF. The CDR3 DNA reads as TGCGCCAGCAACCAAGCGGGAGGGCCCCCAGATACGCAGTATTTT.

This clonotype was counted many times. This rearrangement joins TRBV25-1 to TRBJ1-2, with a tentative D call TRBD1 (5 bases). The CDR3 runs to 10 residues. Trimming pared 6 bases from V and 7 bases from J, leaving 6 bases between. Germline V lookup: CDR1 MGHDK, CDR2 SYGVNS. CDR3 in amino acids: CASRGLGYTF. CDR3 nucleotides: TGTGCCAGCAGGGGGCTTGGCTACACCTTC.

CDR3 region: CASRPGTSLETQYF. The CDR3 DNA sequence: TGTGCCAGCAGGCCGGGGACTAGCTTGGAGACCCAGTACTTC. The chain has TRBV6-5 and TRBJ2-5, with 9 bases matching TRBD2. This CDR3 contains 14 residues. Germline CDR1 is MNHEY and CDR2 is SVGAGI. With V trimmed by 6 bases and J by 5 bases, 7 bases remained unmatched.

Only a few counts were recorded for this clonotype. V and J are TRBV20-1 and TRBJ2-1; D ambiguous. The CDR3 runs 14 residues. Germline V gene data show CDR1 as DFQATT and CDR2 as SNEGSKA (reference sequence). Trimming took off 5 bases at V and 3 bases at J, with 14 bases between the two ends. The CDR3, as DNA: TGCAGTGCTCCCTCTCGTGACCTCTACAATGAGCAGTTCTTC. Protein product: CSAPSRDLYNEQFF.

The V call is TRBV7-9, the J call TRBJ2-1, with D perhaps matching TRBD1 (5 bases). The CDR3 length is 14 residues. Trimming took off 4 bases at V and 7 bases at J, with 14 bases between the two ends. The germline gives CDR1 SEHNR, CDR2 FQNEAQ (reference sequence). The CDR3 reads CASSSPWGRNEQFF. The CDR3 region has the DNA TGTGCCAGCAGCTCCCCATGGGGCCGGAATGAGCAGTTCTTC.

This chain links TRBV4-1 with TRBJ1-1; D is uncertain. The CDR3 spans 14 residues. Germline V gene data show CDR1 as MGHRA and CDR2 as YSYEKL. Trimming took 3 bases from V and 3 from J, leaving 11 bases between them. CDR3 sequence: CASSQRTDYTEAFF. The CDR3, as DNA: TGCGCCAGCAGCCAGCGAACAGATTACACTGAAGCTTTCTTT.

In this sample, this clonotype turned up many times. The chain employs TRBV6-5 and TRBJ2-5, with 7 positions matching TRBD2. Trimming took 4 bases from V and 1 from J; bases not matched to a gene: 3. In germline, CDR1 is MNHEY, CDR2 SVGAGI. The CDR3 contains 14 residues. The CDR3 here is CASSSWGGQETQYF. The CDR3 DNA sequence: TGTGCCAGCAGTTCGTGGGGGGGCCAAGAGACCCAGTACTTC.

The V and J genes are TRBV12-3 or TRBV12-4 and TRBJ2-5; 7 bases fit TRBD1. V lost 3 bases, J lost 5 bases, and 9 bases stayed unmatched. CDR3 size: 15 residues. The CDR3 here is CASSFRSQGKETQYF. The CDR3 nucleotides are TGTGCCAGCAGTTTCCGTTCACAGGGGAAGGAGACCCAGTACTTC.

This clonotype has a handful of counts. One junction end does not reproduce the germline sequence, and a read error may be involved. The chain combines TRBV6-1 with TRBJ2-7; TRBD2 agrees at 8 bases. CDR1 and CDR2 (germline): MNHNS, SASEGT. The CDR3 spans 17 residues. CDR3 in amino acids: CAGSDPSLAGASYEQYF. Here the CDR3 DNA reads TGTGCCGGCAGTGATCCTAGTCTAGCGGGCGCTTCCTACGAGCAGTACTTC.